The following is a T cell receptor beta chain sequence with its context. J gave up 7 bases and V 1 base, and 3 bases lay outside the gene matches. The CDR3 covers 15 residues. Germline-derived CDR1 and CDR2 are SGHDN and FVKESK. This sample is drawn from a study of blood T cell repertoires in COVID-19. The method was immunoSEQ multiplex PCR; TCRdb's version includes in-frame clones alone and lacks a portion of them. Among over 80,000 clones listed, over 75% were seen once. The chain uses TRBV14 and TRBJ2-1; 11 bases are a match to TRBD2. Source material: peripheral blood. The source is a human donor in a cohort sampled during active COVID-19. This CDR3 is CASSQVSSGGNEQFF. The CDR3 nucleotides read TGTGCCAGCAGCCAAGTTTCTAGCGGGGGGAATGAGCAGTTCTTC.